This T cell receptor (beta chain) was captured in a study of spatial heterogeneity in lung cancer. Described time point: sample taken at primary tumor resection. By frequency in the sample, this clonotype is medium-sized. CDR3 length equals 18 residues. Trimming left V 0 bases short and J 2 bases short, with 18 bases between. Germline CDR1 SGHKS, CDR2 YYEKEE (reference sequence). TCRdb fed the 5' RACE reads into MiXCR, producing one record per CDR3 protein. Of 2,000 or so distinct CDR3 sequences in the sample, 15% to 20% were seen once. V usage is TRBV5-5 and J usage is TRBJ2-4; possibly TRBD1 for D (6 bases). This TCR derives from a male donor with early-stage non-small cell lung cancer. Sample: normal lung tissue next to the tumor, taken at surgery. The CDR3 nucleotides are TGTGCCAGCAGCTTGGCCGGCAACAGGGACACATCCAAAAACATTCAGTACTTC. Protein: CASSLAGNRDTSKNIQYF.